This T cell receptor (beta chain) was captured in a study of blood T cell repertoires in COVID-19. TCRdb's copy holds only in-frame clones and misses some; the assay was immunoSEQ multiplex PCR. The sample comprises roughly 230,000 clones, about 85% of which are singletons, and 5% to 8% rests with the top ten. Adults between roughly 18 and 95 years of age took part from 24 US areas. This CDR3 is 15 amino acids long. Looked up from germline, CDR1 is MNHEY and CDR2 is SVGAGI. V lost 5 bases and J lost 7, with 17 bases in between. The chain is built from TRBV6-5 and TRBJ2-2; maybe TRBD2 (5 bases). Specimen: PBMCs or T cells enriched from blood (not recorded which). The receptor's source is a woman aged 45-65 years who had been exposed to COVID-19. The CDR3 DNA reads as TGTGCCAGCAGTCCCACATTAGCGTACGACGGGGAGCTGTTTTTT. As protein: CASSPTLAYDGELFF.